This TCR beta chain was obtained from a study of beta chain features in type 1 diabetes. Regarding the study as a whole: TCRB CDR3s were moderately but significantly shorter in Type 1 diabetes patients in all four CD4+ subsets. Naive, central memory and Treg TCRB repertoires seemed to resemble each other more closely in patients than they did in healthy donors. Among type 1 diabetes patients, VDJ junctions had fewer insertions and more deletions.

The table lists this clone with a few counts. Its antigen is undetermined. Germline assignment: CDR1 SGHTA and CDR2 FQGNSA. CDR3 length: 16 residues. After removal of 1 base from V and 6 bases from J, the junction contained 10 bases not matched to a gene. Expressed TCRB transcripts were sequenced after all isolated RNA was converted to cDNA. Generated by immunoSEQ multiplex PCR, the TCRdb table keeps only in-frame clones and is missing some. The sample yields approximately 730,000 clones, about an eighth seen once. A single heparinised draw of about 120 mL on average was taken per donor. Each of the CD4+ naive, central memory, regulatory and stem cell-like memory populations was sorted via CD45RO/CCR7/CD25/CD127/CD95/CD27.

Sequencing was performed on naive CD4+ T cells from blood. The V and J genes are TRBV7-2 and TRBJ2-7; 9 bases match TRBD2. This clonotype was sampled from a man aged 18 to 30 with type 1 diabetes. The CDR3 loop is CASSLDRSGGSGEQYF. CDR3 bases: TGTGCCAGCAGCTTAGACCGCAGCGGGGGGTCGGGCGAGCAGTACTTC. Full variable domain (rest looked up from reference TRBV7-2 and TRBJ2-7): GAGVSQSPSNKVTEKGKDVELRCDPISGHTALYWYRQSLGQGLEFLIYFQGNSAPDKSGLPSDRFSAERTGGSVSTLTIQRTQQEDSAVYLCASSLDRSGGSGEQYFGPGTRLTVT.